Below, 28 T cell receptor beta chains from the same sample are listed, as sequenced in a study of T-cell memory formation after mild COVID-19. MiXCR was run by TCRdb on the 5' RACE reads, yielding one entry per CDR3 protein. Among roughly 610,000 distinct CDR3 sequences listed, 17% were seen once. Sample: PBMCs or a T cell subset sorted from them (not recorded which). The origin of the receptors is an adult woman who had mild COVID-19 (a few samples of this study predate the infection). Cell type and time point are not known.

This clonotype occurred a few times. In nucleotides, the CDR3 is TGTGCCAGCAAGGATGGGTTGAACACTGAAGCTTTCTTT. Encoded protein: CASKDGLNTEAFF. The rearrangement joins TRBV2 to TRBJ1-1; D remains ambiguous. Trimming took 7 bases from V and 0 from J, leaving 9 bases between them. CDR1 SNHLY and CDR2 FYNNEI come from the germline V gene. The CDR3 sequence is 13 residues long.

The chain uses TRBV29-1 and TRBJ1-1; D may be TRBD1 (5 bases). Germline CDR1 and CDR2: SQVTM and ANQGSEA. Trimming took 7 bases from V and 0 from J, leaving 12 bases between them. The length of the CDR3 is 13 residues. The CDR3, as DNA: TGCAGCGCCCAGACAGCGATGAACACTGAAGCTTTCTTT. It is translated as CSAQTAMNTEAFF.

The V call is TRBV4-2, the J call TRBJ1-6; D is perhaps TRBD1 (5 bases). CDR1 LGHNA and CDR2 YNFKEQ come from the germline V gene. The CDR3 totals 15 residues. Deletions cut 0 bases from V and 6 bases from J, with 9 bases between. Here the CDR3 DNA reads TGTGCCAGCAGCCAAGACCAGGGTTCTAATTCACCCCTCCACTTT. As protein: CASSQDQGSNSPLHF.

The chain uses TRBV10-3 and TRBJ2-4, with D possibly matching TRBD2 (5 bases). V shed 2 bases and J shed 0 bases, with 14 bases lying between them. This CDR3 has 17 amino acids. Germline V gene data show CDR1 as ENHRY and CDR2 as SYGVKD. CDR3 DNA: TGTGCCATCAGTGAGGGGGAGAAGGGCAAAGCCAAAAACATTCAGTACTTC. This codes for CAISEGEKGKAKNIQYF.

In its sample, this clonotype was seen a few times. The chain couples TRBV20-1 to TRBJ1-2; maybe TRBD1 (6 bases). The CDR3 has 13 residues. The V end was cut by 6 bases, the J end by 3 bases, with 14 bases between. Germline CDR1 DFQATT, CDR2 SNEGSKA (reference sequence). The CDR3 nucleotides read TGCAGTGCCCGGGGGGCAGCGCACTATGGCTACACCTTC. As protein: CSARGAAHYGYTF.

This clonotype was counted between two and nine times. The rearrangement joins TRBV12-3 or TRBV12-4 to TRBJ2-1; the D gene is possibly TRBD2 (6 bases). The CDR3 is 13 residues long. Trimming shortened V by 5 bases and J by 10 bases, and 15 bases separated the two germline ends. In nucleotides, the CDR3 is TGTGCCAGCAGTCCAATATCCGGAGGGGAGCAGTTCTTC. It yields the protein CASSPISGGEQFF.

This clonotype has only a few counts. This chain uses TRBV6-2 or TRBV6-3 with TRBJ2-6; 7 nucleotides align to TRBD1. The CDR3 sequence is 15 residues long. Germline V gives CDR1 MNHEY, CDR2 SVGEGT. V gave up 7 bases and J gave up 2 bases; unmatched junction bases: 5. The DNA of the CDR3 is TGTGCCAGCACCGGAACAGGGGCTGGGGCCAACGTCCTGACTTTC. Protein sequence: CASTGTGAGANVLTF.

Many counts were recorded for this clonotype. The CDR3 sequence is CASSYGQGLNTEAFF. CDR3 DNA sequence: TGCGCCAGCAGCTATGGACAGGGATTGAACACTGAAGCTTTCTTT. The rearrangement uses TRBV5-1 and TRBJ1-1; TRBD1 aligns across 8 bases. V lost 3 bases and J lost 0; bases outside the gene matches: 4. The CDR3 sequence is 15 residues long. Germline assignment: CDR1 SGHRS and CDR2 YFSETQ.

This clonotype has a handful of counts. CDR3 nucleotide sequence: TGTGCCAGCTCATCCGGCCACAGGGCCACAGATACGCAGTATTTT. Its protein product is CASSSGHRATDTQYF. The V and J genes are TRBV18 and TRBJ2-3, with a possible D match to TRBD1 (6 bases). CDR3 size: 15 residues. Germline CDR1 and CDR2: KGHSH and LQKENI. V was pared by 5 bases and J by 2 bases, with 14 bases between. Drawing the rest from reference TRBV18 and TRBJ2-3, the complete variable domain is NAGVMQNPRHLVRRRGQEARLRCSPMKGHSHVYWYRQLPEEGLKFMVYLQKENIIDESGMPKERFSAEFPKEGPSILRIQQVVRGDSAAYFCASSSGHRATDTQYFGPGTRLTVL.

Here the CDR3 DNA reads TGTGCCAGCAGCTTAACTACAGGGGAAGCTAACTATGGCTACACCTTC. It yields the protein CASSLTTGEANYGYTF. The chain combines TRBV12-3 or TRBV12-4 with TRBJ1-2; 7 bases agree with TRBD1. This CDR3 contains 16 residues. V shed 6 bases, J shed 0 bases, and the junction held 10 bases outside the gene matches.

This clonotype has only a few counts. This chain uses TRBV6-2 or TRBV6-3 with TRBJ1-1, with 9 bases fitting TRBD1. Germline values: CDR1 MNHEY, CDR2 SVGEGT. The CDR3 loop spans 14 amino acids. Trimming at V came to 2 bases and at J to 6 bases, leaving 4 bases not matched to a gene. The CDR3 protein is CASSYNRGPSEAFF. In DNA form, the CDR3 reads TGTGCCAGCAGTTACAACAGGGGGCCCTCTGAAGCTTTCTTT.

This clonotype occurred many times. CDR3 nucleotide sequence: TGTGCCAGCAGCCAACGCCTGCTCCAAGAGACCCAGTACTTC. This encodes CASSQRLLQETQYF. The chain combines TRBV7-8 with TRBJ2-5; D is uncertain. Trimming left V 5 bases short and J 1 base short, with 11 bases between. Germline V lookup: CDR1 SGHVS, CDR2 FQNEAQ. The CDR3 contains 14 residues.

This clonotype has only a few counts. The chain links TRBV11-2 to TRBJ2-5; D may be TRBD2 (6 bases). The V end lost 5 bases, the J end lost 7 bases, and 23 bases lay between the germline ends. Germline V gene sequence: CDR1 SGHAT, CDR2 FQNNGV. The CDR3 contains 16 residues. The CDR3 protein is CASSPIAVLRGRTQYF. CDR3 DNA: TGTGCCAGCAGCCCAATAGCGGTCCTTCGGGGGAGGACCCAGTACTTC.

This clonotype turned up a few times. This chain connects TRBV6-5 to TRBJ2-3; D call uncertain. CDR3 length: 13 residues. V gave up 0 bases and J gave up 4 bases, with 5 bases separating them. CDR1 MNHEY and CDR2 SVGAGI come from the germline V gene. The CDR3 loop reads CASSYSRADTQYF. The CDR3 coding sequence is TGTGCCAGCAGTTACTCTCGGGCAGATACGCAGTATTTT.

On this clonotype itself: This may be a read error, as it is one base from a much larger clone. V and J are TRBV5-5 and TRBJ2-1, with D perhaps TRBD1 (5 bases). The CDR3 spans 15 residues. V was pared by 0 bases and J by 7 bases, with 14 bases between. Per the germline V gene, CDR1 is SGHKS and CDR2 is YYEKEE (reference sequence). The CDR3 coding sequence is TGTGCCAGCAGCTTGGTGGTAGGGGTAGGGAATGAGCAGTTCTTC. Protein product: CASSLVVGVGNEQFF.

This sequence joins TRBV11-2 and TRBJ2-7; tentative D call: TRBD1 (6 bases). V gave up 6 bases and J gave up 5 bases, with 20 bases separating them. Germline CDR1 reads SGHAT; CDR2 reads FQNNGV. The CDR3 sequence is 15 residues long. CDR3 loop: CASRNIRQASNEQYF. The CDR3 DNA reads TGTGCCAGCAGGAATATTCGACAGGCCAGCAACGAGCAGTACTTC. The full variable domain, completed using reference TRBV11-2 and TRBJ2-7, is EAGVAQSPRYKIIEKRQSVAFWCNPISGHATLYWYQQILGQGPKLLIQFQNNGVVDDSQLPKDRFSAERLKGVDSTLKIQPAKLEDSAVYLCASRNIRQASNEQYFGPGTRLTVT.

The chain has TRBV5-8 and TRBJ1-2; D gene unclear. The CDR3 is 12 amino acids. V was pared by 3 bases and J by 12 bases, with 15 bases between. Germline-derived CDR1 and CDR2 are SGHTS and YDEGEE. In nucleotides, the CDR3 is TGTGCCAGCAGCTCCGCGGGCCCCTGGGACACCTTC. Its translation is CASSSAGPWDTF.

The rearrangement links TRBV2 to TRBJ2-1; D is ambiguous. The CDR3 loop spans 11 amino acids. CDR1 SNHLY and CDR2 FYNNEI come from the germline V gene. Trimming cost V 7 bases and J 7 bases, with 8 bases left between them. CDR3 sequence (DNA): TGTGCCAGCACCTACGTGAATGAGCAGTTCTTC. Residues: CASTYVNEQFF.

Only a few counts were recorded for this clonotype. The V call is TRBV29-1, the J call TRBJ2-1, with D possibly being TRBD1 (7 bases). Germline V gene data show CDR1 as SQVTM and CDR2 as ANQGSEA. V lost 3 bases and J lost 12, with 18 bases in between. This CDR3 comprises 13 residues. The DNA of the CDR3 is TGCAGCGTTGACCATTTACAGGGGAGGTTGCAGTTCTTC. It yields the protein CSVDHLQGRLQFF.

This clonotype was counted only a few times. J is TRBJ1-1 and V is TRBV29-1; no firm D call. The germline gives CDR1 SQVTM, CDR2 ANQGSEA. Trimming stripped 7 bases from V and 5 bases from J, with 23 bases between. This CDR3 is built from 15 residues. DNA of the CDR3: TGCAGCGCATCAACCGGACGGACCCCAGGTACTGAAGCTTTCTTT. This gives the protein CSASTGRTPGTEAFF. The complete variable domain, with remaining parts taken from reference TRBV29-1 and TRBJ1-1, reads SAVISQKPSRDICQRGTSLTIQCQVDSQVTMMFWYRQQPGQSLTLIATANQGSEATYESGFVIDKFPISRPNLTFSTLTVSNMSPEDSSIYLCSASTGRTPGTEAFFGQGTRLTVV.

Only a few counts were recorded for this clonotype. The chain uses TRBV15 and TRBJ2-5, with a possible D match to TRBD1 (5 bases). Germline V gene sequence: CDR1 LNHNV, CDR2 YYDKDF (reference sequence). The V gene lost 0 bases and the J gene lost 2 bases, with 22 bases spanning the gap. The CDR3 runs to 19 residues. The CDR3 loop is CATSRDGRVVKPGQETQYF. The CDR3 coding sequence is TGTGCCACCAGCAGAGATGGCAGGGTGGTGAAACCCGGACAAGAGACCCAGTACTTC.

The chain couples TRBV7-9 to TRBJ1-1; maybe TRBD1 (5 bases). The CDR3 totals 14 residues. CDR1 SEHNR and CDR2 FQNEAQ come from the germline V gene (reference sequence). The germline V and J ends were trimmed by 3 bases and 8 bases, with 16 bases remaining between them. CDR3 bases: TGTGCCAGCAGCTTGGGAGACAGACCAATCGAAGCTTTCTTT. It codes for CASSLGDRPIEAFF.

The chain joins TRBV4-1 to TRBJ2-7; TRBD1 matches 8 bases. J gave up 4 bases and V 3 bases, and 11 bases lay outside the gene matches. CDR1 is MGHRA and CDR2 is YSYEKL in the germline V gene. The CDR3 has 16 residues. The DNA of the CDR3 is TGCGCCAGCAGCCATGCCCAGACAGGGGAGGTGTACGAGCAGTACTTC. Translating it yields CASSHAQTGEVYEQYF.

The chain employs TRBV4-3 and TRBJ1-2; D is undetermined. CDR3 size: 16 residues. Germline CDR1 reads LGHNA; CDR2 reads YSLEER. With 1 base removed from V and 4 bases from J, the gap between germline ends came to 16 bases. In nucleotides, the CDR3 is TGCGCCAGCAGCCAAGCCAGGTCGACAATGATCTATGGCTACACCTTC. Its protein product is CASSQARSTMIYGYTF.

This clonotype has only a few counts. The CDR3 region has the DNA TGTGCCAGCAGCACAGGGACAGGGGACTACACAGATACGCAGTATTTT. It yields the protein CASSTGTGDYTDTQYF. The V and J genes are TRBV7-9 and TRBJ2-3; 10 bases align to TRBD1. The CDR3 consists of 16 residues. With V trimmed by 5 bases and J by 2 bases, 7 bases remained unmatched. Per germline, CDR1 SEHNR and CDR2 FQNEAQ (reference sequence).

V usage is TRBV21-1 and J usage is TRBJ2-2. TRBV21-1 is a recognized pseudogene. The CDR3 contains 15 residues. The CDR3 nucleotides read TGTGCCAGCAGCAAAGGAGCGAGGAACACCGGGGAGCTGTTTTTT. This gives the protein CASSKGARNTGELFF.

J is TRBJ1-4 and V is TRBV30; D not certain. Germline V gives CDR1 GTSNPN, CDR2 SVGIG (reference sequence). V shed 5 bases and J shed 8 bases, with 18 bases lying between them. This CDR3 contains 14 residues. CDR3 sequence: CAWSRLSSMEKLFF. The DNA of the CDR3 is TGTGCCTGGTCGAGACTCTCCAGCATGGAAAAACTGTTTTTT.

This clonotype appeared a few times. This rearrangement joins TRBV7-9 to TRBJ1-1; D is uncertain. The germline V gene has CDR1 SEHNR and CDR2 FQNEAQ (reference sequence). Trimming removed 0 bases at V and 11 bases at J, with 13 bases between. The CDR3 runs to 13 residues. CDR3 DNA sequence: TGTGCCAGCAGCTTAGCGCAAGGGCTCCGGGCTTTCTTT. As protein: CASSLAQGLRAFF.